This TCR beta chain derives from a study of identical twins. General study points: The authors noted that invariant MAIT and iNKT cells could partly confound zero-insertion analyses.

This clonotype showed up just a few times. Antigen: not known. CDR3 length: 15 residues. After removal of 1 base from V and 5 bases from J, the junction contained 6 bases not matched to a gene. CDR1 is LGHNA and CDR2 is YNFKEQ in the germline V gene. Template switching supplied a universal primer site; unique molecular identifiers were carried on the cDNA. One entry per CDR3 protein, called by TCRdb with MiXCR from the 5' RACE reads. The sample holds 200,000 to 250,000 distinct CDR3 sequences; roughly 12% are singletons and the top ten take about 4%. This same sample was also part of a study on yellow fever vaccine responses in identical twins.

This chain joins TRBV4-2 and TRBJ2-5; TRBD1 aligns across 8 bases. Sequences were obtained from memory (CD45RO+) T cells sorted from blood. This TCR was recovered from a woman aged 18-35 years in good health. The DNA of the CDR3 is TGTGCCAGCAGCCAAGGAGGACAGGGCGTGGAGACCCAGTACTTC. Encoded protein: CASSQGGQGVETQYF.